The T cell receptor beta chain under discussion was sequenced for a study of blood T cell repertoires in COVID-19. As for the study in general: T cells, B-cell-depleted T cells, or PBMCs provided the cDNA or gDNA that served as material.

Germline V gene lookup returns CDR1 MNHEY and CDR2 SVGAGI. This CDR3 is 13 amino acids long. The junction had 3 bases not matched to a gene; V was cut back by 6 bases and J by 4 bases. Sequencing was performed with immunoSEQ multiplex PCR; in TCRdb, only in-frame clones are kept and a portion is missing. Of over 85,000 clones listed, almost 90% are singletons. The gene calls are TRBV6-5 and TRBJ2-7; 10 positions match TRBD1. The sequence was obtained from a woman in her seventies with acute or convalescent COVID-19. Sequencing was carried out using peripheral blood. CDR3 sequence reads: CASRGQGRYEQYF. In DNA form, the CDR3 reads TGTGCCAGCAGGGGACAGGGGAGATACGAGCAGTACTTC.